Described below is a single T cell receptor (beta chain) sequence and its context. The antigen remains undetermined. Germline lookup yields CDR1 SNHLY and CDR2 FYNNEI. The CDR3 covers 13 residues. Trimming shortened V by 6 bases and J by 4 bases, and 10 bases separated the two germline ends. Drawing of blood for sampling happened at baseline, at cycle 4 day 1, and at cycle 7 day 1. The data belong to a study of OX40 agonist ivuxolimab in advanced cancers. Across the study: Treatment of patients was with ivuxolimab, an agonistic anti-OX40 (CD134) antibody.

Sequenced by immunoSEQ multiplex PCR; TCRdb stores in-frame clones only, minus some. The table shows around 53,000 clones, with 88% occurring only once. General study results and limits: CD4+ and CD8+ blood T cells expanded clonally by week 6 at 0.1 to 3.0 mg/kg. Expanded clones were, on average, more numerous in CD8+ T cells than in CD4+.

This receptor was identified in an adult with an advanced solid tumor such as melanoma, head and neck, liver or kidney cancer. The source was CD4+ or CD8+ T cells sorted from blood, collected in a trial of the OX40 agonist ivuxolimab. The rearrangement uses TRBV2 and TRBJ1-5, with a weak D call TRBD1 (6 bases). The CDR3 DNA follows: TGTGCCAGCAGGGGGGGGCGAAATCAGCCCCAGCATTTT. This translates into CASRGGRNQPQHF.